This T cell receptor (beta chain) was captured in a study of post-analysis software for immune sequencing data (dated by TCRdb to 2013 to 2016). Background on the whole study: Relapsing-remitting, secondary progressive and progressive-relapsing multiple sclerosis were recorded as disease courses, and subtype annotation was lacking for some patients. A subset of samples was prepared in parallel using single-end sample barcoding, then pooled and co-amplified after Illumina adapter ligation. The multiple sclerosis patient repertoires were compared with 11 previously published healthy control repertoires from donors aged roughly 6 to 25 years. Study-wide findings and limitations: Normalized Chao1 diversity was significantly lower in multiple sclerosis patients than controls, suggesting substantial peripheral T-cell clonal expansion. The multiple sclerosis patient group was slightly younger than the control group. Strong co-clustering of samples prepared in the same batch was shown by direct clustering with F measure, prompting a batch-effect correction.

The library came from PCR. These reads were obtained on an Illumina HiSeq 2500. To reduce PCR and sequencing biases, unique molecular identifiers were built into the TCR beta cDNA libraries. Approximately 500,000 cDNA molecules were obtained per 1 to 10 million input T cells, so each molecule approximated one T cell. The same protocol used for the earlier healthy control dataset was applied to prepare and sequence the patient libraries. Samples belonging to the same batch were prepared together, multiplexed and sequenced on a shared HiSeq lane. The original pipeline was this. Raw barcoded reads were processed with MIGEC, discarding single-read molecular identifier groups before consensus assembly and CDR3 extraction. VDJtools was used for post-analysis of the clonotype tables, with diversity normalized by down-sampling every dataset to the smallest sample size. To correct batch-related cross-sample contamination, repertoire overlap clustering matched CDR3 amino acid sequences but not nucleotide sequences. TCRdb took the public reads, trimmed them with fastp at Q25, ran MiXCR for clone calling and kept in-frame beta chains. For every CDR3 protein sequence, its rows merge into one entry that carries the most common genes and DNA. In this record, the V and J calls reflect TCRdb's handling and not the investigators' own analysis. This sample gives some 240,000 distinct CDR3 sequences in total; 36% of them show up just once. The ten most abundant clones make up more than 4% of the sample.

A remark on this clonotype: Which antigen it targets is not known. No much larger clone is present one base from it, and per-base qualities are unavailable.

To demonstrate the VDJtools post-analysis software, the study profiled TCR beta repertoires from the peripheral blood of about 13 young patients with multiple sclerosis. The multiple sclerosis patients were children and adolescents ranging in age from roughly 6 to 15 years. The sequence was collected from a girl aged 10-17 years with multiple sclerosis. Specimen: blood.

The CDR3 region has the sequence CASSLVGTSGSLQFF. The nucleotide sequence is given as TGCGCCAGCAGCTTGGTAGGGACTAGCGGGAGTTTGCAGTTCTTC. The V and J segments used are TRBV5-1 and TRBJ2-1; TRBD2 matches 14 bases in the middle. From a lookup of the germline V gene, CDR1 and CDR2 are SGHRS and YFSETQ. Including cysteine and phenylalanine, the CDR3 has 15 amino acids. The DNA shown is the 45-base CDR3, in frame from base 1. Compared with germline, V lacks 0 bases and J lacks 12 bases; bases without a gene match: 5.